This TCR beta chain was retrieved from a study of T-cell memory formation after mild COVID-19. Study-wide context: The two donors had largely donor-specific TCR clusters.

Sample barcodes and UMIs were carried by the TCR alpha and TCR beta cDNA libraries that 5'RACE generated with constant-segment primers. TCRdb analysed the 5' RACE reads with MiXCR anew, one entry per CDR3 protein. The sample lists 450,000 or so distinct CDR3 sequences; 25% were seen once. Comments on this clonotype: The antigen is not known.

Overall study results and limits: Most CD4+ clones that shrank were in CM and EM, while CD8+ ones turned up in EMRA. Still unconfirmed is whether the second-wave clones peaking on day 37 recognized SARS-CoV-2.

CDR3 length equals 15 residues. J gave up 4 bases and V 6 bases, and 7 bases lay outside the gene matches. CDR1 and CDR2 from the germline V gene are SQVTM and ANQGSEA. The chain carries TRBV29-1 and TRBJ2-1, with TRBD2 matching over 12 bases. This sequence originates from an adult woman who had mild COVID-19 (a few samples of this study predate the infection). Cell type and time point are not known. Input material: PBMCs or a T cell subset sorted from them (not recorded which). The CDR3 DNA sequence: TGCAGCGTCCGCGTACTAGCGGGAGGTTACAATGAGCAGTTCTTC. Translated, it gives CSVRVLAGGYNEQFF.